A selection of T cell receptor beta chains follows, all from one sample in a study of blood T cell repertoires in COVID-19. Clones were sequenced by immunoSEQ multiplex PCR, and TCRdb holds only the in-frame ones, with some missing. The sample yields approximately 100,000 clones, roughly nine tenths seen once. Sequenced material: peripheral blood. Receptor source: a man between 50 and 59 years old with acute or convalescent COVID-19. Each CDR3 is given with its conserved first and last residue.

v_call	j_call	cdr3_length	cdr3_aa
TRBV24-1	TRBJ2-3	14	CATTLVPAWDTQYF
TRBV28	TRBJ1-2	15	CASSLYKNTNYGYTF
TRBV7-9	TRBJ1-2	11	CASSFDSGYTF
TRBV2	TRBJ1-6	17	CASSELHASSYNSPLHF
TRBV2	TRBJ2-7	14	CASSDGDRRYEQYF
TRBV6-2/TRBV6-3	TRBJ1-2	14	CASSYSPAGYGYTF
TRBV7-6	TRBJ1-6	16	CASSPRGGTYNSPLHF
TRBV7-8	TRBJ2-3	15	CASSPGGLFGDTQYF
TRBV6-5	TRBJ1-2	14	CASSYSGQGAGYTF
TRBV10-2	TRBJ1-5	15	CASSEAGASNQPQHF
TRBV2	TRBJ1-2	16	CASSEGMGRGNYGYTF
TRBV18	TRBJ2-3	13	CASSQAGLDTQYF
TRBV4-1	TRBJ1-4	19	CASSLTSGTGGDWAEKLFF
TRBV5-1	TRBJ2-5	15	CASSLAGSGQETQYF
TRBV10-2	TRBJ2-7	13	CASTGGLPYEQYF
TRBV27	TRBJ2-7	14	CASSTGFYTYEQYF
TRBV18	TRBJ1-1	15	CASSHPGQGATEAFF
TRBV30	TRBJ1-2	13	CALGGGGLYGYTF
TRBV11-1	TRBJ1-4	13	CASSFRTGQKLFF
TRBV13	TRBJ1-1	12	CASNRGLTEAFF
TRBV19	TRBJ2-3	14	CASGTGLGADTQYF
TRBV19	TRBJ1-2	12	CASSTRGSGYTF
TRBV2	TRBJ1-4	13	CASRGTVGEKLFF
TRBV10-3	TRBJ1-5	15	CAISMSGQSNQPQHF
TRBV15	TRBJ1-2	14	CATSRDLDGYGYTF
TRBV10-3	TRBJ2-1	13	CAISDPGRDEQFF
TRBV3-1/TRBV3-2	TRBJ1-1	16	CASSHRGRALNTEAFF
TRBV5-1	TRBJ1-1	16	CASSSQPVGGDTEAFF
TRBV29-1	TRBJ2-2	13	CSVDGGYTGELFF
TRBV6-6	TRBJ1-2	16	CASRTKTGTGGSGYTF
TRBV11-3	TRBJ2-1	16	CASSAGLAPITNEQFF
TRBV28	TRBJ1-6	14	CASSLEQPYSPLHF
TRBV5-5	TRBJ2-7	12	CASSGEGYEQYF
TRBV27	TRBJ2-1	13	CASSFLTANEQFF
TRBV11-3	TRBJ1-1	14	CASSSYRGNTEAFF
TRBV2	TRBJ1-1	17	CASTREMTTVMNTEAFF
TRBV7-9	TRBJ1-3	14	CASSKAGSGNTIYF
TRBV11-3	TRBJ1-1	13	CASSPNTNTEAFF
TRBV19	TRBJ1-5	16	CASSISQARGGQPQHF
TRBV5-1	TRBJ1-1	12	CASSLANTEAFF
TRBV20-1	TRBJ1-6	15	CSASRTGTSNSPLHF
TRBV6-5	TRBJ1-6	13	CASRDSYNSPLHF
TRBV6-5	TRBJ2-7	14	CASSSTGGSYEQYF
TRBV19	TRBJ1-6	16	CASSRPLGQGGSPLHF